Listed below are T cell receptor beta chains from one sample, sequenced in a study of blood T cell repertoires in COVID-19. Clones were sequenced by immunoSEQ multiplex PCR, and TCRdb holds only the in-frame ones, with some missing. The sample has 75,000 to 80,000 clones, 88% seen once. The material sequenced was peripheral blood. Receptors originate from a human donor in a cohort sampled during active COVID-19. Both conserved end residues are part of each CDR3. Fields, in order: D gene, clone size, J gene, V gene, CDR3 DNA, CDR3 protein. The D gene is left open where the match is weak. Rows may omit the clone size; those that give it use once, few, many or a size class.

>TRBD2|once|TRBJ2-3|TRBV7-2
TGTGCCAGCTCAGCGGGGCCGAGCACAGATACGCAGTATTTT
CASSAGPSTDTQYF
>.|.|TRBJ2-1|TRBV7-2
TGTGCCAGCAGCCGGGTTGGAGGTTACAATGAGCAGTTCTTC
CASSRVGGYNEQFF
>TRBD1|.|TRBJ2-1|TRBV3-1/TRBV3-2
TGTGCCAGCAAGCGCACAGTAATAGGACAGGGCGATGAGCAGTTCTTC
CASKRTVIGQGDEQFF
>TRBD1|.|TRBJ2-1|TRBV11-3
TGTGCCAGCAGTTTCACCGGGACAGGGGGGAATGAGCAGTTCTTC
CASSFTGTGGNEQFF
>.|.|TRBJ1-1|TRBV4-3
TGCGCCAGCAGCCTTCACGGGGGGGACACTGAAGCTTTCTTT
CASSLHGGDTEAFF
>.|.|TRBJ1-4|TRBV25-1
TGTGCCAGCAGTTCCCGTCCGAGGGAAAAACTGTTTTTT
CASSSRPREKLFF
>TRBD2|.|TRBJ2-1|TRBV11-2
TGTGCCAGCAGCGCCGGGACTAGCGTGTTCGGGGAGCAGTTCTTC
CASSAGTSVFGEQFF
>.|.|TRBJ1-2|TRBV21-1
TGTGCCAGCAGCCCCCGACAGTCAACGGGCTACACCTTC
CASSPRQSTGYTF
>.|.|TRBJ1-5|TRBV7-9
TGTGCCAGCGGCCTCCAGGATCAGCCCCAGCATTTT
CASGLQDQPQHF
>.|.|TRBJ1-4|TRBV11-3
TGTGCCAGCAGCTCCTTTATGGGGGGGATTGAAAAACTGTTTTTT
CASSSFMGGIEKLFF
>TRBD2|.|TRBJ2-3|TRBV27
TGTGCCAGCAGTTCTGCCGGACTAGCGGGGGGGCCCCGCACAGATACGCAGTATTTT
CASSSAGLAGGPRTDTQYF
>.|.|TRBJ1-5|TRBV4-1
TGCGCCAGCAGCCGAGGGTTTTTAGGAAATCAGCCCCAGCATTTT
CASSRGFLGNQPQHF
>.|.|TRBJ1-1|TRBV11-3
TGTGCCAGCAGCTTAGTCCCAAACACTGAAGCTTTCTTT
CASSLVPNTEAFF
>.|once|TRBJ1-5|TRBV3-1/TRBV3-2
TGTGCCAGCAGCCAAGAGCCAGGGTCTAGCAATCAGCCCCAGCATTTT
CASSQEPGSSNQPQHF
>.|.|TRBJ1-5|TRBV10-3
TGTGCCATCAGTTACAGGGCTGGCAATCAGCCCCAGCATTTT
CAISYRAGNQPQHF
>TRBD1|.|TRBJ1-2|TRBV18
TGTGCCAGCTCACCAAAAGCTCGGGACAGGAACTATGGCTACACCTTC
CASSPKARDRNYGYTF
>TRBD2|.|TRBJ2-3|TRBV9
TGTGCCAGCAGCTCTACTAGCGGGAGTACAGATACGCAGTATTTT
CASSSTSGSTDTQYF
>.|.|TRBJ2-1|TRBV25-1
TGTGCCAGCAGTAAGGAAACAGGGTACAATGAGCAGTTCTTC
CASSKETGYNEQFF
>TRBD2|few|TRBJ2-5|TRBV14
TGTGCCAGCAGCCCCTGGACTAGCGGGAGGTCGGGAGAGACCCAGTACTTC
CASSPWTSGRSGETQYF
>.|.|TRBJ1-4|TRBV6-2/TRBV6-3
TGTGCCAGCAGCAAAGGAGTCAGAAAGAAAAATGAAAAACTGTTTTTT
CASSKGVRKKNEKLFF
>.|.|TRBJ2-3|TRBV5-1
TGCGCCAGCAGGTCTGGACTATTTTTCGGTGCGCAGTATTTT
CASRSGLFFGAQYF
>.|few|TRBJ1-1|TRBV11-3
TGTGCCAGCAGCTTGACAGTGGGGAACACTGAAGCTTTCTTT
CASSLTVGNTEAFF
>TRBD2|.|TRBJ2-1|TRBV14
TGTGCCAGCAGCCAAGGGCTAGCGGGCATTCAAACGCAGTTCTTC
CASSQGLAGIQTQFF
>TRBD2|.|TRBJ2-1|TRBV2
TGTGCCAGCGAATCTAGCGGGAGGGCCAATGAGCAGTTCTTC
CASESSGRANEQFF
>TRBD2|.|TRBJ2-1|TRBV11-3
TGTGCCAGCAGCGAACTAGCGGGAATCAATGAGCAGTTCTTC
CASSELAGINEQFF
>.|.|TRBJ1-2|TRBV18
TGTGCCAGCTCACCGAACAGGGCAAGCTATGGCTACACCTTC
CASSPNRASYGYTF
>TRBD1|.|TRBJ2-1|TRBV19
TGTGCCAGTATTTCGGCGGACAGGAGTAACAATGAGCAGTTCTTC
CASISADRSNNEQFF
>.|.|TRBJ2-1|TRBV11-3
TGTGCCAGCGAGGGGACTCACCAAAACAATGAGCAGTTCTTC
CASEGTHQNNEQFF
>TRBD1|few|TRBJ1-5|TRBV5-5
TGTGCCAGCAGAGAGGGGGACAGGGACCATCAGCCCCAGCATTTT
CASREGDRDHQPQHF
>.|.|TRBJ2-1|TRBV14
TGTGCCAGCAGCCAAGACACTGCGCGGGACTTCTATCTGTTACTCAATGAGCAGTTCTTC
CASSQDTARDFYLLLNEQFF
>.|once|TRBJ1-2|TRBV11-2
TGTGCCAGCAGCTTCCGGGGTGACGGCTACACCTTC
CASSFRGDGYTF
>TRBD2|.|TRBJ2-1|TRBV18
TGTGCCAGCTCACCACCGGGAAGCGGGAGGGCCCTCAATGAGCAGTTCTTC
CASSPPGSGRALNEQFF
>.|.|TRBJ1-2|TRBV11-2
TGTGCCAGCAGCTTAGGTCCCGGCTATGGCTACACCTTC
CASSLGPGYGYTF
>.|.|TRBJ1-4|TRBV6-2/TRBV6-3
TGTGCCAGCAGTTATGACAGGCGTTTTGGAAAACTGTTTTTT
CASSYDRRFGKLFF
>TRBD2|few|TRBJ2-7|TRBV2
TGTGCCAGCAAGCAACTAGCGGGGGGGCCCTACGAGCAGTACTTC
CASKQLAGGPYEQYF
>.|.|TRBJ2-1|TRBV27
TGTGCCAGCAGTCTTACGGGCGGGAATGAGCAGTTCTTC
CASSLTGGNEQFF
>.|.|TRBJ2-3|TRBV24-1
TGTGCCACCAGTGATTCCCCACGTCCGGGTACGCAGTATTTT
CATSDSPRPGTQYF
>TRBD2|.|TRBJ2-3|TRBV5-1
TGCGCCAGCAGCTATGAAGGACTAGCGGGAGACGGTGGGTATTTT
CASSYEGLAGDGGYF
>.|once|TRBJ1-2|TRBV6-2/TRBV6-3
TGTGCCAGCAGCCCAGGGGCCTATGGCTACACCTTC
CASSPGAYGYTF
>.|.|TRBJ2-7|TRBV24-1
TGTGCCACCAGTGATTCCCACTACGAGCAGTACTTC
CATSDSHYEQYF
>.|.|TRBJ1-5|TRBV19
TGTGCCAGTAGTATAGCCGCCTACAGGGTGGTAGGTCAGCCCCAGCATTTT
CASSIAAYRVVGQPQHF
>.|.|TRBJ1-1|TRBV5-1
TGCGCCAGCAGCTTGGGGGGGCAGAACACTGAAGCTTTCTTT
CASSLGGQNTEAFF
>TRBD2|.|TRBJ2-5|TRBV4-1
TGCGCCAGCAGCCTGGCGGGAGGGCAAGAGACCCAGTACTTC
CASSLAGGQETQYF
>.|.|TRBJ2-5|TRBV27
TGTGCCAGCAGTTTATACTCGGGAGTGGCAGGGGAGACCCAGTACTTC
CASSLYSGVAGETQYF
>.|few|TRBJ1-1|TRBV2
TGTGCCAGCAGATTGACACCAAACACTGAAGCTTTCTTT
CASRLTPNTEAFF
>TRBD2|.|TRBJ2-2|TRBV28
TGTGCCAGCAGTCGCTCTCCGGGGACTAGCAGGAACACCGGGGAGCTGTTTTTT
CASSRSPGTSRNTGELFF
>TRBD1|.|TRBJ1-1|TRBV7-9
TGTGCCAGCAGCTTAGCGGGACAGGGGGGGAACACTGAAGCTTTCTTT
CASSLAGQGGNTEAFF
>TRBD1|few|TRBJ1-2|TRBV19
TGTGCCAGTAGCCAGACAGGGGATACTTATGGCTACACCTTC
CASSQTGDTYGYTF
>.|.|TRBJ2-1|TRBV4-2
TGTGCCAGCAGCCAAGTAAGCAGCGGAGAGCAGTTCTTC
CASSQVSSGEQFF
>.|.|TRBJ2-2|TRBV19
TGTGCCAGTAGTTCGGAGATAACCGGGGAGCTGTTTTTT
CASSSEITGELFF
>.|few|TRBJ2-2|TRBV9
TGTGCCAGCAGCGTAGGTACTCCGGGGACCGGGGAGCTGTTTTTT
CASSVGTPGTGELFF
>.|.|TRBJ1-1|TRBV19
TGTGCCAGTAGTATTGGCCTTAACAGGGTTTTCACTGAAGCTTTCTTT
CASSIGLNRVFTEAFF
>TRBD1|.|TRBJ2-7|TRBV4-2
TGTGCCAGCAGCCGCGGGACAGGGGGCAACTACGAGCAGTACTTC
CASSRGTGGNYEQYF
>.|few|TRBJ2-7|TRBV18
TGTGCCAGCTCACCACCGACTACGGTGGCGTACGAGCAGTACTTC
CASSPPTTVAYEQYF
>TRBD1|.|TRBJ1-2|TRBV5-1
TGCGCCAGCAGCTTTGAGGGGGCCGATGGCTACACCTTC
CASSFEGADGYTF